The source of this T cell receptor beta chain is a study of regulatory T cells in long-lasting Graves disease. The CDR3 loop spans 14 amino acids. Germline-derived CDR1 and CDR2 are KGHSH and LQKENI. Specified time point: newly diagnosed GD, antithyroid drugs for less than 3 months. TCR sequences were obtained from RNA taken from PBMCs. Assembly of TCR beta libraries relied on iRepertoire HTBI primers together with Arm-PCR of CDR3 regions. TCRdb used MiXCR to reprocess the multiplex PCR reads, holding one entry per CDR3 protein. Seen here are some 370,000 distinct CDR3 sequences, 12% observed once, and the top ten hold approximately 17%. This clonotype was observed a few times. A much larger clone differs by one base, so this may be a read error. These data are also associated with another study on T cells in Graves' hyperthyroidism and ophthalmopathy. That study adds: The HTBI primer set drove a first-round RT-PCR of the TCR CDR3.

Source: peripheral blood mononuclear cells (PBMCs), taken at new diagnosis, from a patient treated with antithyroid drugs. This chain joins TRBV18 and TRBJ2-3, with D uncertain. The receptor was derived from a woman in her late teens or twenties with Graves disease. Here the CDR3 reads CASSPWQTTATQYF. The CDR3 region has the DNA TGTGCCAGCTCACCTTGGCAGACCACAGCTACGCAGTATTTT.